The clone carrying this TCR beta chain has just a few counts. The source of the sample is a study of graft-versus-host responses after intestinal transplantation. Trimming took off 2 bases at V and 2 bases at J, with 9 bases between the two ends. Germline CDR1 reads MGHRA; CDR2 reads YSYEKL. The CDR3 spans 14 residues. TCRdb keeps only in-frame clones here, not all; method: immunoSEQ multiplex PCR. The repertoire has several thousand clones, around a quarter of them found once; the top ten carry 24%. Responders (roughly 200,000, CFSE-labeled) met roughly 200,000 stimulators that were irradiated and violet-dye-labeled.

This chain connects TRBV4-1 to TRBJ1-2; no clear D. Sequences were derived from alloreactive CD8+ T cells from a mixed lymphocyte reaction culture, sampled before transplantation. Indicated subset: CFSE-low proliferating T cells sorted from approximately six-day pre-transplant mixed lymphocyte reaction (GvH or HvG direction). This clonotype originated in a human patient who was an organ donor for intestinal transplantation. This chain's CDR3 is CASSQLDSNYGYTF. The DNA for the CDR3 is TGCGCCAGCAGCCAATTGGACTCGAACTATGGCTACACCTTC.